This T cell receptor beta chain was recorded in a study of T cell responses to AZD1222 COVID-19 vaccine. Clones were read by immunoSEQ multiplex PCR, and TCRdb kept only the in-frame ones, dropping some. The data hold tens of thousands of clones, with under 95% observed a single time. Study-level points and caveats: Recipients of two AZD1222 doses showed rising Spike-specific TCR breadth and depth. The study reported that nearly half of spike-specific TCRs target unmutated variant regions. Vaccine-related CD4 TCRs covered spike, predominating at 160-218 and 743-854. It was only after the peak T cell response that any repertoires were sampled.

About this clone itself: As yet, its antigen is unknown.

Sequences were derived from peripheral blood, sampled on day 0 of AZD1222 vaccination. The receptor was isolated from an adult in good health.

CDR3 DNA sequence: TGTGCCAGCATGGATACAGGGCCTAGCAATCAGCCCCAGCATTTT. Translating it yields CASMDTGPSNQPQHF. J is TRBJ1-5 and V is TRBV6-5, with D possibly TRBD1 on 6 matching bases. This CDR3 contains 15 residues. V lost 7 bases and J 0 bases, leaving 13 bases between the germline ends. Germline loops: CDR1 MNHEY, CDR2 SVGAGI.